Sequencing of this T cell receptor (beta chain) was carried out in a study of T cells in Graves' hyperthyroidism and ophthalmopathy. Study-wide background: Initial diagnosis, before any treatment, was when peripheral blood was collected.

RNA transcripts provided the source from which TCR beta CDR3 regions were amplified. TCR CDR3 regions were first amplified by RT-PCR with HTBI primers. TCRdb re-analysed the multiplex PCR reads in MiXCR, keeping a single row per CDR3 protein. The top ten hold about an eighth of the sample, which has around 60,000 distinct CDR3 sequences, less than 50% seen once. Whole-study results and caveats: Blood shared most expanded thyroid clonotypes above 0.001.

The CDR3 has 13 residues. Germline V gene data show CDR1 as SGDLS and CDR2 as YYNGEE. The ends were cut back, 0 bases at V and 8 bases at J, with 8 bases in the middle. Fresh peripheral blood, around 10 ml of it, supplied the PBMCs. As to this clonotype: No antigen is known for it.

This TCR came from a woman aged 25 to 39 with Graves' ophthalmopathy. The chain couples TRBV9 to TRBJ1-4, with a weak D call TRBD1 (6 bases). Sequencing was done on a sample of blood. CDR3 residues: CASSVGTGEKLFF. As DNA, the CDR3 is TGTGCCAGCAGCGTAGGAACAGGGGAAAAACTGTTTTTT. The variable domain in full, with the rest retrieved from reference TRBV9 and TRBJ1-4, is DSGVTQTPKHLITATGQRVTLRCSPRSGDLSVYWYQQSLDQGLQFLIQYYNGEERAKGNILERFSAQQFPDLHSELNLSSLELGDSALYFCASSVGTGEKLFFGSGTQLSVL.